Listed below are T cell receptor beta chains from one sample, sequenced in a study of T cell responses to AZD1222 COVID-19 vaccine. Here immunoSEQ multiplex PCR was the method, and the copy in TCRdb shows in-frame clones only, minus some. Counted here are more than 150,000 clones, about nine tenths occurring once; the ten biggest clones make up over 0.75%. Sequencing was performed on peripheral blood, taken on day 0 of AZD1222 vaccination. The receptors were gathered from an adult in good health. Both conserved end residues are part of each CDR3. The D gene is left open where the match is weak. The size entry is marked missing in some rows and otherwise reads once, few, many or a size class.

cdr3_length clone_size j_call v_call d_call cdr3_nt cdr3_aa
15 NA TRBJ1-5 TRBV28 TRBD1 TGTGCCAGCAGTTTGGGGGACAGAAAAAATCAGCCCCAGCATTTT CASSLGDRKNQPQHF
15 NA TRBJ2-3 TRBV28 NA TGTGCCAGTCAAGGTAGGGCAAGTGGCACAGATACGCAGTATTTT CASQGRASGTDTQYF
14 NA TRBJ2-1 TRBV29-1 NA TGCAGCGTGGCATTTTCCCTCTCCTACAATGAGCAGTTCTTC CSVAFSLSYNEQFF
12 once TRBJ1-6 TRBV6-6 NA TGTGCCAGCAGTTACGATAATTCACCCCTCCACTTT CASSYDNSPLHF
19 NA TRBJ1-4 TRBV14 TRBD1 TGTGCCAGCAGCCAAGGAGGGGGCTGGTTTCGTATTAGTGATGAAAAACTGTTTTTT CASSQGGGWFRISDEKLFF
14 NA TRBJ1-4 TRBV5-1 TRBD1 TGCGCCAGCAGGGCCGGGACAGGGAGTGCAAAACTGTTTTTT CASRAGTGSAKLFF
16 NA TRBJ2-7 TRBV28 NA TGTGCCAGCAGTTTAAGCAGGGGGGTCGGCGTGGACGAGCAGTACTTC CASSLSRGVGVDEQYF
13 NA TRBJ2-1 TRBV29-1 TRBD1 TGCAGCGCCGAGGGGGACAGCTACAATGAGCAGTTCTTC CSAEGDSYNEQFF
17 NA TRBJ2-7 TRBV27 TRBD2 TGTGCCAGCAGTCAAGGACTAGCGGGAGGGTTCTCCTACGAGCAGTACTTC CASSQGLAGGFSYEQYF
16 NA TRBJ1-5 TRBV5-6 NA TGTGCCAGCAGCTTGGCCTCGGGGGCGACAGAACAGCCCCAGCATTTT CASSLASGATEQPQHF
15 NA TRBJ2-1 TRBV28 NA TGTGCCAGCAGTTTAATAATAGGGGGGGCGGGTGAGCAGTTCTTC CASSLIIGGAGEQFF
14 NA TRBJ2-7 TRBV18 NA TGTGCCAGCTCACCAGTGGCGCGAGACTACGAGCAGTACTTC CASSPVARDYEQYF
13 NA TRBJ1-6 TRBV5-1 NA TGCGCCAGCAGCTTGGATGTGGATTCACCCCTCCACTTT CASSLDVDSPLHF
15 NA TRBJ1-5 TRBV7-9 NA TGTGCCAGCAGCGCTGCCGGGACTCCTAATCAGCCCCAGCATTTT CASSAAGTPNQPQHF
16 NA TRBJ2-7 TRBV9 NA TGTGCCAGCAGCGTAGAGGGGGGCCCAACGACCTACGAGCAGTACTTC CASSVEGGPTTYEQYF
13 NA TRBJ2-7 TRBV13 NA TGTGCCAGCAGCCCGCGCGCAACCTACGAGCAGTACTTC CASSPRATYEQYF
18 NA TRBJ2-7 TRBV5-1 TRBD2 TGCGCCAGCAGCGTGGACAGCTTATCCAGCGGGAGCACCTACGAGCAGTACTTC CASSVDSLSSGSTYEQYF